These 21 T cell receptor beta chains share one sample of origin, sequenced in a study of shared clonotypes between healthy human individuals. The assay was immunoSEQ multiplex PCR, and TCRdb's table has in-frame clones only and misses some. The repertoire holds 2 million to 2.5 million clones, with around 92% as singletons. The sample was naive CD4+ T cells from PBMCs. The subset is: CD45RA+ positively selected. All receptors derive from a man younger than 35 in good health. Some clones in this sample may be carry-over from other donors' samples.

The gene calls are TRBV19 and TRBJ2-1, with D maybe TRBD1 (5 bases). The CDR3 loop spans 21 amino acids. Trimming removed 0 bases at V and 9 bases at J, with 33 bases between. CDR1 LNHDA and CDR2 SQIVND come from the germline V gene (reference sequence). Written as DNA, the CDR3 is TGTGCCAGTAGTATAGATCACGGCAGGGTGCCACTTAGCTCGGTTAACCGTGAGCAGTTCTTC. Translated: CASSIDHGRVPLSSVNREQFF.

The rearrangement links TRBV10-1 to TRBJ2-7, with D unclear. The CDR3 is made up of 11 amino acids. Germline V gene sequence: CDR1 WNHNN, CDR2 SYGVQD (reference sequence). With 8 bases removed from V and 3 bases from J, the gap between germline ends came to 8 bases. The CDR3 loop reads CASSSRYEQYF. The CDR3 nucleotides are TGCGCCAGCTCATCTCGCTACGAGCAGTACTTC.

The chain's CDR3 is CASSEYLRGALKNYGYTF. For the CDR3, the DNA is TGTGCCAGCAGTGAATATTTACGAGGGGCCCTGAAGAACTATGGCTACACCTTC. The chain carries TRBV2 and TRBJ1-2, with a tentative D call TRBD1 (5 bases). With 2 bases removed from V and 2 bases from J, the gap between germline ends came to 21 bases. The CDR3 spans 18 residues. Germline V gives CDR1 SNHLY, CDR2 FYNNEI.

On this clone: The sample contains more than one DNA sequence encoding this CDR3. The CDR3 sequence: CASRGTSGSYNEQFF. CDR3 nucleotide sequence: TGTGCCAGCAGGGGGACTAGCGGGAGTTACAATGAGCAGTTCTTC. V is TRBV2 and J is TRBJ2-1; 14 bases align to TRBD2. This CDR3 is built from 15 residues. From germline, CDR1 is SNHLY and CDR2 FYNNEI. J gave up 4 bases and V 6 bases, and 2 bases lay outside the gene matches.

This clone was seen more than once but under ten times. The chain uses TRBV27 and TRBJ2-7; D might be TRBD1 or TRBD2, each matching 5 bases. This CDR3 is 18 amino acids long. CDR1 is MNHEY and CDR2 is SMNVEV in the germline V gene (reference sequence). Trimming shortened V by 5 bases and J by 3 bases, and 26 bases separated the two germline ends. The CDR3 reads CASSERDLPGGSIYEQYF. As DNA, the CDR3 is TGTGCCAGCAGTGAGAGGGACCTCCCTGGCGGATCGATCTACGAGCAGTACTTC.

The chain is built from TRBV5-4 and TRBJ2-5; 10 nucleotides agree with TRBD1. The CDR3 consists of 15 residues. CDR1 and CDR2 from the germline V gene are SGHNT and YYREEE (reference sequence). The V gene end was trimmed by 4 bases and the J gene end by 4 bases; junction bases not matched to a gene: 7. In DNA form, the CDR3 reads TGTGCCAGCAGCAAGGACAGGGGGTACGGAGAGACCCAGTACTTC. Amino acid sequence: CASSKDRGYGETQYF.

The chain is built from TRBV4-3 and TRBJ1-2, with D possibly being TRBD1 (5 bases). The ends were cut back, 0 bases at V and 8 bases at J, with 13 bases in the middle. Per germline, CDR1 LGHNA and CDR2 YSLEER. The CDR3 is 14 residues long. This chain's CDR3 is CASSQDSRALGYTF. The CDR3 bases are TGCGCCAGCAGCCAAGATTCCAGGGCTCTCGGCTACACCTTC.

The chain employs TRBV19 and TRBJ2-4; no reliable D call. Germline lookup yields CDR1 LNHDA and CDR2 SQIVND (reference sequence). The ends were cut back, 6 bases at V and 2 bases at J, with 14 bases in the middle. The CDR3 consists of 15 residues. Here the CDR3 DNA reads TGTGCCAGTAGCCTTACGGATTTAACCAAAAACATTCAGTACTTC. Its translation is CASSLTDLTKNIQYF. Full variable domain (missing parts from reference TRBV19 and TRBJ2-4): DGGITQSPKYLFRKEGQNVTLSCEQNLNHDAMYWYRQDPGQGLRLIYYSQIVNDFQKGDIAEGYSVSREKKESFPLTVTSAQKNPTAFYLCASSLTDLTKNIQYFGAGTRLSVL.

This clone was seen a handful of times. The V and J genes are TRBV7-3 and TRBJ2-2; D might be TRBD2 (6 bases). This CDR3 is 15 amino acids long. Between the trimmed V and J ends, which lost 2 bases and 5 bases, there was a span of 12 bases. Germline V lookup: CDR1 SGHTA, CDR2 FQGTGA. As DNA, the CDR3 is TGTGCCAGCAGCTTAGTCGGGAGCAGTACCGGGGAGCTGTTTTTT. Its translation: CASSLVGSSTGELFF.

The V call is TRBV6-1, the J call TRBJ2-5; D remains ambiguous. The CDR3 is made up of 11 amino acids. Germline CDR1 reads MNHNS; CDR2 reads SASEGT. The ends were cut back, 7 bases at V and 7 bases at J, with 10 bases in the middle. The CDR3 here is CASIGVGTQYF. The CDR3 DNA is TGTGCCAGCATTGGGGTCGGGACCCAGTACTTC.

Remarks on this clone: In the same sample, other DNA sequences code for this CDR3. The chain combines TRBV5-6 with TRBJ2-3; TRBD1 matches 10 bases. V was pared by 4 bases and J by 4 bases, with 3 bases of the junction left unmatched. The CDR3 totals 14 residues. Per germline, CDR1 SGHDT and CDR2 YYEEEE. The chain's CDR3 is CASSRDRGADTQYF. The CDR3 DNA follows: TGTGCCAGCAGCCGGGACAGGGGTGCAGATACGCAGTATTTT. Full variable domain (rest looked up from reference TRBV5-6 and TRBJ2-3): DAGVTQSPTHLIKTRGQQVTLRCSPKSGHDTVSWYQQALGQGPQFIFQYYEEEERQRGNFPDRFSGHQFPNYSSELNVNALLLGDSALYLCASSRDRGADTQYFGPGTRLTVL.

This clone appeared once. This rearrangement joins TRBV2 to TRBJ2-2; D is possibly TRBD2 (6 bases). The germline gives CDR1 SNHLY, CDR2 FYNNEI. This CDR3 has 15 residues. V gave up 6 bases and J gave up 5 bases, with 16 bases separating them. The CDR3 nucleotides are TGTGCCAGCAGCGCCACTGGGACTTCGACCGGGGAGCTGTTTTTT. It translates to CASSATGTSTGELFF.

The chain is built from TRBV7-9 and TRBJ2-6, with 7 nucleotides matching TRBD1. The V segment lost 0 bases and the J segment 4 bases; nucleotides outside the gene matches: 0. The CDR3 spans 15 residues. Germline V gene lookup returns CDR1 SEHNR and CDR2 FQNEAQ (reference sequence). In nucleotides, the CDR3 is TGTGCCAGCAGCTTAGCGGGACAGGGGGCCAACGTCCTGACTTTC. This translates into CASSLAGQGANVLTF.

J is TRBJ2-1 and V is TRBV18; the D is unclear. There are 15 residues in the CDR3. Germline V gene lookup returns CDR1 KGHSH and CDR2 LQKENI. Trimming stripped 3 bases from V and 3 bases from J, with 12 bases between. The chain's CDR3 is CASSPYSRVYNEQFF. The CDR3 bases are TGTGCCAGCTCACCCTACTCCCGTGTCTACAATGAGCAGTTCTTC.

The rearrangement uses TRBV6-1 and TRBJ2-7, with 11 bases that match TRBD1. Unmatched junction bases numbered 7, after V lost 3 bases and J lost 3 bases. This CDR3 is built from 16 residues. CDR1 is MNHNS and CDR2 is SASEGT in the germline V gene. This CDR3 is CASSDVRGTGGYEQYF. The CDR3 nucleotides are TGTGCCAGCAGTGACGTCCGCGGGACAGGGGGCTACGAGCAGTACTTC.

This chain joins TRBV28 and TRBJ1-1; D unresolved. Between the trimmed V and J ends, which lost 1 base and 1 base, there was a span of 10 bases. This CDR3 has 15 amino acids. CDR1 and CDR2 (germline): MDHEN, SYDVKM. Written as DNA, the CDR3 is TGTGCCAGCAGTTTATATGGCCGGCAGAACACTGAAGCTTTCTTT. It translates to CASSLYGRQNTEAFF.

This chain links TRBV30 with TRBJ1-2; weak D call: TRBD1 (6 bases). CDR1 is GTSNPN and CDR2 is SVGIG in the germline V gene (reference sequence). V was shortened by 2 bases and J by 8 bases, with 9 bases between the two germline ends. The CDR3 sequence is 11 residues long. The CDR3: CAWSWGGGYTF. CDR3 coding DNA: TGTGCCTGGAGTTGGGGGGGCGGCTACACCTTC.

The V and J genes are TRBV4-1 and TRBJ2-7; D gene unclear. This CDR3 is built from 17 residues. Looked up from germline, CDR1 is MGHRA and CDR2 is YSYEKL. V shed 1 base and J shed 0 bases, with 16 bases lying between them. The CDR3, as DNA: TGCGCCAGCAGCCAAGTGGCTTCTGGTTTTAGCTCCTACGAGCAGTACTTC. It specifies CASSQVASGFSSYEQYF.

The V call is TRBV9, the J call TRBJ2-2, with 8 positions matching TRBD2. The CDR3 length is 17 residues. Germline V gene sequence: CDR1 SGDLS, CDR2 YYNGEE. Trimming took 3 bases from V and 5 from J; bases not matched to a gene: 12. The CDR3 bases are TGTGCCAGCAGCGACGAAGCGGGAGTCTTTTCAACCGGGGAGCTGTTTTTT. This gives the protein CASSDEAGVFSTGELFF.

The chain uses TRBV6-9 and TRBJ2-7, with a weak D call TRBD2 (6 bases). There are 15 residues in the CDR3. Germline V gives CDR1 MNHGY, CDR2 SVAAGI. Trimming took 2 bases from V and 2 from J, leaving 13 bases between them. CDR3 bases: TGTGCCAGCAGTTATCGGGGACTCCTCACCTACGAGCAGTACTTC. Its translation: CASSYRGLLTYEQYF.

The chain recombines TRBV2 with TRBJ2-3; D unclear. CDR1 SNHLY and CDR2 FYNNEI come from the germline V gene. Trimming took 8 bases from V and 7 from J, leaving 10 bases between them. The CDR3 runs 11 residues. The CDR3 sequence is CASEQSYTQYF. CDR3 coding DNA: TGTGCCAGCGAACAAAGTTATACGCAGTATTTT.